This TCR beta chain emerged from a study of T cell responses to AZD1222 COVID-19 vaccine. Overall study results and limits: Along spike, vaccine-associated CD4 TCRs were found throughout, with dominance at 160-218 and 743-854. Females outnumbered males among donors, who were mostly white British; clonal diversity was possibly underestimated. Recipients of AZD1222 seropositive at baseline numbered only 5 to 7.

The CDR3 consists of 12 residues. Germline values: CDR1 SEHNR, CDR2 FQNEAQ (reference sequence). Trimming stripped 4 bases from V and 9 bases from J, with 13 bases between. With regard to this clone: Its antigen is not identified.

Analysis merged second doses at about 4 or about 12 weeks. Some clones are missing from TCRdb's copy, which holds only in-frame ones; the method was immunoSEQ multiplex PCR. The data show more than 85,000 clones, more than 75% seen once. Sample: peripheral blood, taken 28 days after the second AZD1222 dose. The clonotype originates from an adult who received the AZD1222 COVID-19 vaccine. The J gene is TRBJ2-7, the V gene TRBV7-9, with D possibly TRBD2 on 6 matching bases. CDR3: CASSSGGEGQYF. The CDR3 DNA sequence: TGTGCCAGCAGCTCCGGGGGAGAGGGGCAGTACTTC.